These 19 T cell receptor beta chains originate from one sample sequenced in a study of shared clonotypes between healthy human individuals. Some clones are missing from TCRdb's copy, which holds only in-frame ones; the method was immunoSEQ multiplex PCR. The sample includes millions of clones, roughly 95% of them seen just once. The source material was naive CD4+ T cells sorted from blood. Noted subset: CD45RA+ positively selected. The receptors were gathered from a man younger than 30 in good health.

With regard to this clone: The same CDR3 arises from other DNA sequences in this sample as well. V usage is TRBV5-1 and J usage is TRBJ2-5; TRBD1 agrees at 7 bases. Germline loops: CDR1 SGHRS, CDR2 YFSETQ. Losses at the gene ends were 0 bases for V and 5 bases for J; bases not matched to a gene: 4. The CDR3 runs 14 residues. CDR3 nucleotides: TGCGCCAGCAGCTTGGAGGGGGCGAGGGAGACCCAGTACTTC. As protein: CASSLEGARETQYF.

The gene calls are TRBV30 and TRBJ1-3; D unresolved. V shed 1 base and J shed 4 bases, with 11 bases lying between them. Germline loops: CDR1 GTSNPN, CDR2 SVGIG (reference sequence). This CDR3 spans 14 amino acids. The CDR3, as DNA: TGTGCCTGGAGTGACCCCCGGCGGGGAAACACCATATATTTT. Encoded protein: CAWSDPRRGNTIYF.

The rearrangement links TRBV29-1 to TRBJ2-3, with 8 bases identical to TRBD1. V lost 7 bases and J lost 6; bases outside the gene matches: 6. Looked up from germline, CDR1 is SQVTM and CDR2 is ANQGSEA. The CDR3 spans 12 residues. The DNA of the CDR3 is TGCAGCGATAGGACAGGGCGGGATACGCAGTATTTT. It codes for CSDRTGRDTQYF.

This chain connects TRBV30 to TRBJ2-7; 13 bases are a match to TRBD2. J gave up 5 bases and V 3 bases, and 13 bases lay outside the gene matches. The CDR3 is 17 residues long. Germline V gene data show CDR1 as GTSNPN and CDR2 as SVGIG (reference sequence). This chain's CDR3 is CAWSHLRTSGRQDEQYF. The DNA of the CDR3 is TGTGCCTGGAGCCACCTGAGGACTAGCGGGAGACAAGACGAGCAGTACTTC.

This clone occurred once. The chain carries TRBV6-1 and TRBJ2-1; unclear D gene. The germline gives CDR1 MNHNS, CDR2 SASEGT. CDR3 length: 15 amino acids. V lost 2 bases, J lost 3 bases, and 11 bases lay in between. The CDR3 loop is CASSEYFGNYNEQFF. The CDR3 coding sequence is TGTGCCAGCAGTGAATACTTCGGAAACTACAATGAGCAGTTCTTC.

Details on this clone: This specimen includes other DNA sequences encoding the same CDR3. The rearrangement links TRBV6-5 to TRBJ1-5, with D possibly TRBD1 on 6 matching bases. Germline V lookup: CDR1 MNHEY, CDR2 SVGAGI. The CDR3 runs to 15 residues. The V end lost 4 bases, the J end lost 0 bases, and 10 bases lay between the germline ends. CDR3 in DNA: TGTGCCAGCAGTTCCCACAGGGATAGCAATCAGCCCCAGCATTTT. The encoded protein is CASSSHRDSNQPQHF.

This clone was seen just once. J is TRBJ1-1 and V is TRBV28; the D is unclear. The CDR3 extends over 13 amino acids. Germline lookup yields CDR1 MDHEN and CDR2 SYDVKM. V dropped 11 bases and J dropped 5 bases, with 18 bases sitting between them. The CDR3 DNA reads TGTGCCGCCGGAGGGAACAGTGGTACTGAAGCTTTCTTT. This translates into CAAGGNSGTEAFF.

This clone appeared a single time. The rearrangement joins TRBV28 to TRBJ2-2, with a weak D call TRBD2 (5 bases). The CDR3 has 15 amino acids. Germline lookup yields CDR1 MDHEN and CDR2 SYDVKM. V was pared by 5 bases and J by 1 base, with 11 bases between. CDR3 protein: CASSPGGVNTGELFF. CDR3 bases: TGTGCCAGCAGTCCCGGAGGAGTGAACACCGGGGAGCTGTTTTTT.

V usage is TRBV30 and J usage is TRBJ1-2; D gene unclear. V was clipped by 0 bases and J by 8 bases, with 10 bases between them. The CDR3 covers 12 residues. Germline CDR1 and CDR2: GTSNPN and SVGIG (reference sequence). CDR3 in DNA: TGTGCCTGGAGTGTACTACCCCCCGGCTACACCTTC. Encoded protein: CAWSVLPPGYTF.

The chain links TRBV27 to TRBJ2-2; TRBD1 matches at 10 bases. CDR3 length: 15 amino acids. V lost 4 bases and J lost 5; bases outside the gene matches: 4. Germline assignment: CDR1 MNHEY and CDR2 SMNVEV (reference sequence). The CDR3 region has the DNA TGTGCCAGCAGTTCGGGACAGGGGTTGACCGGGGAGCTGTTTTTT. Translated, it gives CASSSGQGLTGELFF.

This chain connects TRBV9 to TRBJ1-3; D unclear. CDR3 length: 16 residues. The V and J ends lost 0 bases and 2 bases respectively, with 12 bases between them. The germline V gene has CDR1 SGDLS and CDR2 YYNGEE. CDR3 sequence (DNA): TGTGCCAGCAGCGTAGGGAGCGTAGGCCCTGGAAACACCATATATTTT. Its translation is CASSVGSVGPGNTIYF.

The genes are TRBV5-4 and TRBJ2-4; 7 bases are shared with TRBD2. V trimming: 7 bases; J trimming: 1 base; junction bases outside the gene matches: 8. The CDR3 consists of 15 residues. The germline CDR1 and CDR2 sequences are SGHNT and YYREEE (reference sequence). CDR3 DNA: TGTGCCAGCCGCGCGGGGCGGGAGGCCAAAAACATTCAGTACTTC. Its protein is CASRAGREAKNIQYF.

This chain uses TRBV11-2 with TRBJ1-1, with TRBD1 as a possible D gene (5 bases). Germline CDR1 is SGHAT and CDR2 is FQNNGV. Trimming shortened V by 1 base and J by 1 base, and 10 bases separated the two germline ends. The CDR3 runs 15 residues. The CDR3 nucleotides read TGTGCCAGCAGCTTAGTAGGGGTTTGGAACACTGAAGCTTTCTTT. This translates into CASSLVGVWNTEAFF.

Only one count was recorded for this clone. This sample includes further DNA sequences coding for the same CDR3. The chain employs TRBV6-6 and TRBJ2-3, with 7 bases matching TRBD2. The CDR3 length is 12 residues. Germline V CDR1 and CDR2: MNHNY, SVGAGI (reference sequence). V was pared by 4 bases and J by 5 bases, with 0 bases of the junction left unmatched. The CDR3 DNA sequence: TGTGCCAGCAGTTCGGGAGGAGATACGCAGTATTTT. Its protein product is CASSSGGDTQYF.

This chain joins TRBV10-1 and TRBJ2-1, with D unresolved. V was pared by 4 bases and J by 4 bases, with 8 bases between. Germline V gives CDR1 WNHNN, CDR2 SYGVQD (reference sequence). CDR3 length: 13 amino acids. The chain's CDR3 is CASSAVDYNEQFF. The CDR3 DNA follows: TGCGCCAGCAGTGCGGTAGATTACAATGAGCAGTTCTTC.

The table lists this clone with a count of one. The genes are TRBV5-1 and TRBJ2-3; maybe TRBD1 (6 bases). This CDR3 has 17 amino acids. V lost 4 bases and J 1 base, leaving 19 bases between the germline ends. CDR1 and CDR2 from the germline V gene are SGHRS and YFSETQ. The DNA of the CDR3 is TGCGCCAGCAGCCCACGGACAGTTACAGCGGGCACAGATACGCAGTATTTT. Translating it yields CASSPRTVTAGTDTQYF.

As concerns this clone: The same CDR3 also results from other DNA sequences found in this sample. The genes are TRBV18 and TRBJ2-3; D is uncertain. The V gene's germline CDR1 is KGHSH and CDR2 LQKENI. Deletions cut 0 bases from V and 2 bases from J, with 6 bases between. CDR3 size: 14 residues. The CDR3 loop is CASSPPGNTDTQYF. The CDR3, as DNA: TGTGCCAGCTCACCACCTGGGAACACAGATACGCAGTATTTT.

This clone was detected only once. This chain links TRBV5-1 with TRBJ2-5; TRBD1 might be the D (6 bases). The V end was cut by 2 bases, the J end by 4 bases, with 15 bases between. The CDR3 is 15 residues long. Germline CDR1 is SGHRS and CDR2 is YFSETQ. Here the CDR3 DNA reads TGCGCCAGCAGCTTCGGACAGAGCCTTCCAGAGACCCAGTACTTC. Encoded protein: CASSFGQSLPETQYF.

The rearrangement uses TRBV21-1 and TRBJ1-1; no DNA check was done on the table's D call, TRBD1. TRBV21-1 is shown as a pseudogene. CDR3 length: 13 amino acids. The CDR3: CASSNGQNTEAFF. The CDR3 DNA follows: TGTGCCAGCAGCAACGGACAGAACACTGAAGCTTTCTTT.